This T cell receptor (beta chain) was recorded in a study of cytomegalovirus exposure and HLA in healthy donors. Overall study: Earlier, 200 million or so T cells were analyzed, and approximately 110 million unique TCR beta sequences were found among them. General study findings and limits: With further analysis later on, most CMV-associated TCR beta chains appeared HLA-restricted. Sequencing likely generated an artifact that appeared as a cluster of highly shared sequence variants.

This clone has a handful of counts. The antigen remains undetermined. The PCR ran on 60 Vbeta and 13 Jbeta primers. Repertoires were generated with immunoSEQ multiplex PCR, while TCRdb's copy carries only in-frame clones and drops some. The sample includes under 150,000 clones, over 75% of them seen just once. Unmatched junction bases numbered 1, after V lost 4 bases and J lost 6 bases. CDR3 length: 13 amino acids. The V gene's germline CDR1 is SGHAT and CDR2 FQNNGV. This sequence was found in a male donor in good health and CMV-seronegative. The chain recombines TRBV11-2 with TRBJ2-4, with 9 bases fitting TRBD1. Sequencing was carried out using PBMCs. CDR3 protein: CASSSGQGNIQYF. CDR3 DNA: TGTGCCAGCAGCTCGGGACAGGGAAACATTCAGTACTTC. Based on the CDR3 plus reference TRBV11-2 and TRBJ2-4, the full variable domain is EAGVAQSPRYKIIEKRQSVAFWCNPISGHATLYWYQQILGQGPKLLIQFQNNGVVDDSQLPKDRFSAERLKGVDSTLKIQPAKLEDSAVYLCASSSGQGNIQYFGAGTRLSVL.